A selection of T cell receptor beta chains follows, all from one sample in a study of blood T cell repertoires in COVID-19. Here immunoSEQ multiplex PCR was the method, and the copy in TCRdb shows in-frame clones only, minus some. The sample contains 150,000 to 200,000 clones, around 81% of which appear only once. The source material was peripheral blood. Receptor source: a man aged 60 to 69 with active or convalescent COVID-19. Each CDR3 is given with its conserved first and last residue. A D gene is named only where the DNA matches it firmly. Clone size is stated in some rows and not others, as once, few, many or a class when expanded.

CDR3 DNA: TGTGCCAGCAGTTCCTCTAGCGGGAGGGCCGGAGAGCAGTACTTC
CDR3 protein: CASSSSSGRAGEQYF
V gene: TRBV28
D gene: TRBD2
J gene: TRBJ2-7
clone size: .

CDR3 DNA: TGTGCCAGCAGTTCCCGACCGAGAGACAAGCAGTACTTC
CDR3 protein: CASSSRPRDKQYF
V gene: TRBV6-5
D gene: .
J gene: TRBJ2-7
clone size: .

CDR3 DNA: TGTGCCAGCAGCTCCGGGTCAGGGGGTCAGCCCCAGCATTTT
CDR3 protein: CASSSGSGGQPQHF
V gene: TRBV5-8
D gene: TRBD1
J gene: TRBJ1-5
clone size: .

CDR3 DNA: TGCAGCGTTGAGTCGTTGGGAGACGCCTACAATGAGCAGTTCTTC
CDR3 protein: CSVESLGDAYNEQFF
V gene: TRBV29-1
D gene: .
J gene: TRBJ2-1
clone size: .

CDR3 DNA: TGTGCCAGCAGCCCCTACTCGGGGGGAGTAAATCAGCCCCAGCATTTT
CDR3 protein: CASSPYSGGVNQPQHF
V gene: TRBV5-6
D gene: .
J gene: TRBJ1-5
clone size: .

CDR3 DNA: TGTGCCAGCAGCGGACTAGCGGGAAATTCCTACAATGAGCAGTTCTTC
CDR3 protein: CASSGLAGNSYNEQFF
V gene: TRBV5-8
D gene: TRBD2
J gene: TRBJ2-1
clone size: .

CDR3 DNA: TGCAGCGTTGTAAGGGACAGGGGTTGGGATGAGACCCAGTACTTC
CDR3 protein: CSVVRDRGWDETQYF
V gene: TRBV29-1
D gene: TRBD1
J gene: TRBJ2-5
clone size: .

CDR3 DNA: TGCAGCGCTGGGGGGGCCCGGGAAGAGCCCCAGCATTTT
CDR3 protein: CSAGGAREEPQHF
V gene: TRBV29-1
D gene: .
J gene: TRBJ1-5
clone size: few

CDR3 DNA: TGCGCCAGCAGCTTGAGGGCTAGCGGGGGGACGGACATTCAGTACTTC
CDR3 protein: CASSLRASGGTDIQYF
V gene: TRBV5-1
D gene: TRBD2
J gene: TRBJ2-4
clone size: .

CDR3 DNA: TGTGCCAGCAGTTACGTTCTAGCGGGAATTACCGGGGAGCTGTTTTTT
CDR3 protein: CASSYVLAGITGELFF
V gene: TRBV6-6
D gene: TRBD2
J gene: TRBJ2-2
clone size: .

CDR3 DNA: TGTGCCAGCAGTTCAGGGGGCGCGCCGGTTGACTATGGCTACACCTTC
CDR3 protein: CASSSGGAPVDYGYTF
V gene: TRBV28
D gene: TRBD1
J gene: TRBJ1-2
clone size: .

CDR3 DNA: TGCGCCAGCAGCTTGGCGGGACAGGGGAACACTGAAGCTTTCTTT
CDR3 protein: CASSLAGQGNTEAFF
V gene: TRBV5-1
D gene: TRBD1
J gene: TRBJ1-1
clone size: .

CDR3 DNA: TGTGCCAGCAGTTACTCGGCAGGGGCAGTCTATGGCTACACCTTC
CDR3 protein: CASSYSAGAVYGYTF
V gene: TRBV6-2/TRBV6-3
D gene: .
J gene: TRBJ1-2
clone size: .

CDR3 DNA: TGTGCCAGCAGTTCGAATCAGGGGCGGCTTGGCTACACCTTC
CDR3 protein: CASSSNQGRLGYTF
V gene: TRBV11-2
D gene: .
J gene: TRBJ1-2
clone size: .

CDR3 DNA: TGTGCCAGCAGCCCCTCTGAAGGGGCTAATGAAAAACTGTTTTTT
CDR3 protein: CASSPSEGANEKLFF
V gene: TRBV27
D gene: .
J gene: TRBJ1-4
clone size: once

CDR3 DNA: TGTGCCAGCAGTTTTCGGGAAGGACAGCCCCAGCATTTT
CDR3 protein: CASSFREGQPQHF
V gene: TRBV27
D gene: .
J gene: TRBJ1-5
clone size: few

CDR3 DNA: TGTGCCAGCAGCTTAGGTCCCCAGGTCTACAATGAGCAGTTCTTC
CDR3 protein: CASSLGPQVYNEQFF
V gene: TRBV11-3
D gene: .
J gene: TRBJ2-1
clone size: few

CDR3 DNA: TGTGCCATCAGTGAGGGGGGCACGGACACCGGGGAGCTGTTTTTT
CDR3 protein: CAISEGGTDTGELFF
V gene: TRBV10-3
D gene: .
J gene: TRBJ2-2
clone size: .

CDR3 DNA: TGTGCCAGCAGCCAAGCCAGGAGGAATGAAAAACTGTTTTTT
CDR3 protein: CASSQARRNEKLFF
V gene: TRBV3-1/TRBV3-2
D gene: .
J gene: TRBJ1-4
clone size: .

CDR3 DNA: TGTGCCAGCAACCCCTTGGGGGGGGGCCTCACAGATACGCAGTATTTT
CDR3 protein: CASNPLGGGLTDTQYF
V gene: TRBV9
D gene: .
J gene: TRBJ2-3
clone size: .

CDR3 DNA: TGTGCCAGCAGCTCGACAGGGGCCGGCACAGATACGCAGTATTTT
CDR3 protein: CASSSTGAGTDTQYF
V gene: TRBV11-3
D gene: TRBD1
J gene: TRBJ2-3
clone size: .

CDR3 DNA: TGTGCCAGCTCACCCGGACAGGGCCTATATGGCTACACCTTC
CDR3 protein: CASSPGQGLYGYTF
V gene: TRBV18
D gene: TRBD1
J gene: TRBJ1-2
clone size: .

CDR3 DNA: TGCGCCAGCAGCCAACCGTCCGGGACAGGGTTCGGGTCCCTAGCCAAAAACATTCAGTACTTC
CDR3 protein: CASSQPSGTGFGSLAKNIQYF
V gene: TRBV4-1
D gene: TRBD1
J gene: TRBJ2-4
clone size: .

CDR3 DNA: TGTGCCAGCAGTGACGGGGGGCCGGGCTACACCTTC
CDR3 protein: CASSDGGPGYTF
V gene: TRBV25-1
D gene: .
J gene: TRBJ1-2
clone size: .

CDR3 DNA: TGTGCCACCCCCAGGGGGATAGGGGGTAATGAAAAACTGTTTTTT
CDR3 protein: CATPRGIGGNEKLFF
V gene: TRBV15
D gene: TRBD1
J gene: TRBJ1-4
clone size: .

CDR3 DNA: TGCGCCACCAGGAAAGGACAGGGGGCGCCCCTGGGCGAGCAGTACTTC
CDR3 protein: CATRKGQGAPLGEQYF
V gene: TRBV5-1
D gene: TRBD1
J gene: TRBJ2-7
clone size: .

CDR3 DNA: TGCGCCAGCAGCCAAGCGAACTTGAACACTGAAGCTTTCTTT
CDR3 protein: CASSQANLNTEAFF
V gene: TRBV4-1
D gene: .
J gene: TRBJ1-1
clone size: .